This TCR beta chain was observed in a study of CD8 T cells in Susac syndrome. Findings and limits, study-wide: The study's TCR sequencing and HLA analysis covered a relatively small number of individuals, and the study acknowledged this.

Sequencing of TCR beta was undertaken in CD8+ and CD4+ T cells derived from blood. The multiple sclerosis controls consisted of treatment-naive patients with relapsing-remitting disease, either stable or active. Reverse transcription of roughly 0.5 to 1 ug RNA used random hexamers. Amplification of TCR beta CDR3 was carried out by immunoSEQ multiplex PCR, which covered 54 Vbeta and 13 Jbeta segments. TCRdb itself ran the immunoSEQ multiplex PCR reads through MiXCR, one entry per CDR3 protein. This table holds approximately 140,000 distinct CDR3 sequences, approximately 95% found once. Germline assignment: CDR1 GTSNPN and CDR2 SVGIG (reference sequence). CDR3 size: 14 residues. The germline V and J ends were trimmed by 4 bases and 1 base, with 10 bases remaining between them. For this clonotype: The antigen is unknown.

Specimen: CD4+ T cells from PBMCs. The chain couples TRBV30 to TRBJ2-2, with TRBD2 as a possible D gene (5 bases). The clonotype originates from a human donor with multiple sclerosis. The CDR3 DNA follows: TGTGCCTGGACCAGGACTCAGAACACCGGGGAGCTGTTTTTT. This codes for CAWTRTQNTGELFF.